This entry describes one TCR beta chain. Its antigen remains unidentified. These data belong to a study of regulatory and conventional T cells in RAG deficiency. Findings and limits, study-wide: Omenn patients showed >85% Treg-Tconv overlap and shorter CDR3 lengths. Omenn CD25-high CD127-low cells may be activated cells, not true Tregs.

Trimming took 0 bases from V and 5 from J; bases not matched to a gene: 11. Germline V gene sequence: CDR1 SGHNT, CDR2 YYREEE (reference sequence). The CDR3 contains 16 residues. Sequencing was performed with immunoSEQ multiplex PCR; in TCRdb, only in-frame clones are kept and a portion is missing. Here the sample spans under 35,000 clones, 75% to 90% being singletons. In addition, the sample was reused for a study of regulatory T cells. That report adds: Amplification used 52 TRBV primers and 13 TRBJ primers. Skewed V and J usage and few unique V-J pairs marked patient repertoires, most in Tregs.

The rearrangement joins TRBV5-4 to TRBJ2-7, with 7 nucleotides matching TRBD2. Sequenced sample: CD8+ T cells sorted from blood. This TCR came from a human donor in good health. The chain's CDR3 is CASSLGLSGLNDEQYF. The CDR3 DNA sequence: TGTGCCAGCAGCTTGGGCCTATCGGGACTAAACGACGAGCAGTACTTC.